Each of the 12 T cell receptor beta chains below was sequenced from the same sample in a study of T cell responses to AZD1222 COVID-19 vaccine. Data came from immunoSEQ multiplex PCR; TCRdb stores just in-frame clones and leaves some out. The sample includes 180,000 or so clones, 92% of them seen just once. The sample consisted of peripheral blood, taken 28 days after the second AZD1222 dose. These receptors all stem from an adult who received the AZD1222 COVID-19 vaccine.

This chain links TRBV6-5 with TRBJ2-2, with no clear D. V dropped 1 base and J dropped 1 base, with 4 bases sitting between them. Germline values: CDR1 MNHEY, CDR2 SVGAGI. This CDR3 contains 14 residues. The CDR3 region has the DNA TGTGCCAGCAGTTACTTTCGGAACACCGGGGAGCTGTTTTTT. Translation: CASSYFRNTGELFF.

CDR3 in DNA: TGTGCCAGCAGCTCCACTAGCGGGGGGGCTCGAGAGACCCAGTACTTC. This encodes CASSSTSGGARETQYF. The chain couples TRBV5-4 to TRBJ2-5, with 13 positions matching TRBD2. The CDR3 consists of 16 residues. Germline-derived CDR1 and CDR2 are SGHNT and YYREEE (reference sequence). With V trimmed by 3 bases and J by 4 bases, 6 bases remained unmatched.

As to this clone: Additional DNA sequences in this sample encode the identical CDR3. The genes are TRBV19 and TRBJ2-5; D is undetermined. The germline V and J ends were trimmed by 1 base and 5 bases, with 5 bases remaining between them. The CDR3 runs 12 residues. Germline V lookup: CDR1 LNHDA, CDR2 SQIVND (reference sequence). The CDR3 region is CASSIARETQYF. The CDR3 bases are TGTGCCAGTAGTATAGCGAGGGAGACCCAGTACTTC.

The chain links TRBV7-2 to TRBJ1-2; D gene unclear. This CDR3 region has 12 residues. Per the germline V gene, CDR1 is SGHTA and CDR2 is FQGNSA. Between the trimmed V and J ends, which lost 1 base and 8 bases, there was a span of 8 bases. The CDR3 here is CASSLVGSGYTF. The CDR3 DNA sequence: TGTGCCAGCAGCTTAGTAGGGAGCGGCTACACCTTC.

This chain joins TRBV6-4 and TRBJ2-1, with TRBD2 matching 13 bases. CDR1 and CDR2 (germline): MRHNA, SNTAGT. Germline trimming cut 3 bases from V and 5 bases from J; bases unmatched to any gene: 1. The length of the CDR3 is 15 residues. CDR3 sequence (DNA): TGTGCCAGCAGTGAAGGGACTAGCGGGGACAATGAGCAGTTCTTC. Translation gives CASSEGTSGDNEQFF.

This clone was observed a few times. This rearrangement joins TRBV5-6 to TRBJ2-1; TRBD1 agrees at 11 bases. Germline trimming cut 3 bases from V and 6 bases from J; bases unmatched to any gene: 2. Germline loops: CDR1 SGHDT, CDR2 YYEEEE. The CDR3 length is 14 residues. CDR3 loop: CASSWDRGSNEQFF. CDR3 nucleotide sequence: TGTGCCAGCAGCTGGGACAGGGGGAGCAATGAGCAGTTCTTC.

V usage is TRBV5-1 and J usage is TRBJ2-2, with D tentatively TRBD1 or TRBD2 (5 bases each). Germline CDR1 and CDR2: SGHRS and YFSETQ. This CDR3 contains 14 residues. Trimming took off 4 bases at V and 7 bases at J, with 14 bases between the two ends. CDR3 region: CASSQGRLDGELFF. In nucleotides, the CDR3 is TGCGCCAGCAGCCAGGGACGATTGGACGGGGAGCTGTTTTTT.

The V gene is TRBV9, the J gene TRBJ2-1; 8 nucleotides agree with TRBD2. CDR1 SGDLS and CDR2 YYNGEE come from the germline V gene. CDR3 length: 17 amino acids. Trimming cost V 0 bases and J 0 bases; bases outside gene matches: 5. The CDR3 DNA sequence: TGTGCCAGCAGCGTAGCAAGGGGGACTAGCTCCTACAATGAGCAGTTCTTC. Translating gives CASSVARGTSSYNEQFF.

The V and J genes are TRBV2 and TRBJ2-2; TRBD2 might be the D (7 bases). V lost 5 bases, J lost 4 bases, and 14 bases lay in between. The germline CDR1 and CDR2 sequences are SNHLY and FYNNEI. The CDR3 is 15 residues long. CDR3 in DNA: TGTGCCAGCAGTCCGCGGGGGCGCATCACCGGGGAGCTGTTTTTT. It yields the protein CASSPRGRITGELFF.

This clone appeared a few times. Because the CDR3's place on the DNA is in doubt, the DNA is left out and the CDR3 is given as listed by TCRdb. V is TRBV6-5 and J is TRBJ1-1; the listed D gene, TRBD1, was not tested against the DNA. The germline gives CDR1 MNHEY, CDR2 SVGAGI. Ends included, the CDR3 has 12 residues. CDR3 sequence: CASSSSTGEAFF.

The chain's CDR3 is CASSDLTGSPRFF. The CDR3 region has the DNA TGTGCCAGCAGTGATCTCACCGGGAGCCCGCGGTTCTTC. V gene TRBV6-4 combines with J gene TRBJ2-1, with D maybe TRBD2 (6 bases). Germline CDR1 is MRHNA and CDR2 is SNTAGT. V dropped 3 bases and J dropped 15 bases, with 18 bases sitting between them. This CDR3 comprises 13 residues.

As to this clone: Other DNA sequences in the sample encode the same CDR3. V and J are TRBV12-3 or TRBV12-4 and TRBJ1-1; D is undetermined. The V end was cut by 3 bases, the J end by 8 bases, with 7 bases between. The CDR3 has 11 residues. This chain's CDR3 is CASSLTREAFF. CDR3 DNA sequence: TGTGCCAGCAGTTTGACACGAGAAGCTTTCTTT.